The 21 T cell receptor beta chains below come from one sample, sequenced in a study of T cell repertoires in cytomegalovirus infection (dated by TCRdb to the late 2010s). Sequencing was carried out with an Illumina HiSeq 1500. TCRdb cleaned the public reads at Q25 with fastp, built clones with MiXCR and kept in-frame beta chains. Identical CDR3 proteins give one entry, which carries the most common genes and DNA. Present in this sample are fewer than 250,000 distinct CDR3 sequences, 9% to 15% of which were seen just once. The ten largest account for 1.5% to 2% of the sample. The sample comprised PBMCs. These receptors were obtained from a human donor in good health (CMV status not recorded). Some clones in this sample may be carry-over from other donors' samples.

The CDR3 is CAISEGQDGGYTF. CDR3 sequence (DNA): TGTGCCATCAGTGAGGGACAGGACGGAGGCTACACCTTC. This sequence joins TRBV10-3 and TRBJ1-2; TRBD1 matches at 7 bases. V dropped 2 bases and J dropped 8; count of bases not matched to a gene: 5. Germline assignment: CDR1 ENHRY and CDR2 SYGVKD. The CDR3 loop spans 13 amino acids.

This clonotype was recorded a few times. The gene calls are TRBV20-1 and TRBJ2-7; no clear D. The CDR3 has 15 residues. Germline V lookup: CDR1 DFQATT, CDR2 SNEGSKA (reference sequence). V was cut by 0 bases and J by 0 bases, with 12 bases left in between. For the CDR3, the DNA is TGCAGTGCTAGAGACCTCGATCAGAGCTCCTACGAGCAGTACTTC. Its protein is CSARDLDQSSYEQYF.

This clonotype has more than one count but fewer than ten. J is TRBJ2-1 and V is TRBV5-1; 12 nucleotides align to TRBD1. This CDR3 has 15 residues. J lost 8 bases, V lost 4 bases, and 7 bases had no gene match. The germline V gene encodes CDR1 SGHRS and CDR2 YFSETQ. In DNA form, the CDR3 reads TGCGCCAGCAGCACGTGGGGACAGGGGGCAGATGAGCAGTTCTTC. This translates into CASSTWGQGADEQFF.

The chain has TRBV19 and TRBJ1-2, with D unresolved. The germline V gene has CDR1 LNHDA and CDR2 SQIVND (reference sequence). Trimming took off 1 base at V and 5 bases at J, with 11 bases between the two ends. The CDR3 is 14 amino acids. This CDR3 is CASSIVGSRYGYTF. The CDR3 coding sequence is TGTGCCAGTAGTATAGTAGGCAGCCGATATGGCTACACCTTC.

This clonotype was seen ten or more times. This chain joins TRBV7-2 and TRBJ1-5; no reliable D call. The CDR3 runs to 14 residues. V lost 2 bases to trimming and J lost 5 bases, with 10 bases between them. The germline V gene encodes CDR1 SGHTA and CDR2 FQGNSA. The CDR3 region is CASSLSGQDQPQHF. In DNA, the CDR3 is TGTGCCAGCAGCTTAAGTGGGCAGGATCAGCCCCAGCATTTT.

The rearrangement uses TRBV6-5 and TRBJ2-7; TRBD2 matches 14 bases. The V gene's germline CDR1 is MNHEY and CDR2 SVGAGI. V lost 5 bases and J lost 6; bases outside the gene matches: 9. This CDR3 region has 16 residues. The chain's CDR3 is CASSPATSGGAGEQYF. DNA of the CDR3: TGTGCCAGCAGTCCCGCGACTAGCGGGGGGGCAGGCGAGCAGTACTTC.

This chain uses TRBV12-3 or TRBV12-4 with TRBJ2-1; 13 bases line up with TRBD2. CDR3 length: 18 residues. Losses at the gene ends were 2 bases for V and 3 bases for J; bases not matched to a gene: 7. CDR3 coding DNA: TGTGCCAGCAGTTTACCCTCGGGACTAGCGGGACTCTACAATGAGCAGTTCTTC. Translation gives CASSLPSGLAGLYNEQFF.

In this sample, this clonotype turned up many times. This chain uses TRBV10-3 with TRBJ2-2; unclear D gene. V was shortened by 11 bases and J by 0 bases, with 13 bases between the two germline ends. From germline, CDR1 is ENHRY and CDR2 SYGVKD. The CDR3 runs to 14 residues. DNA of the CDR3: TGTGCCGGCCGCAATAACGCGAACACCGGGGAGCTGTTTTTT. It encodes CAGRNNANTGELFF.

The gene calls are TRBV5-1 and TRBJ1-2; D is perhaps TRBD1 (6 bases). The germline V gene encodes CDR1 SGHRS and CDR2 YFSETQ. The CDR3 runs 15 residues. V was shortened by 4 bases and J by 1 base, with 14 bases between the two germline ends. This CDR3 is CASSPPGQRNYGYTF. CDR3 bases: TGCGCCAGCAGCCCTCCCGGACAGCGTAACTATGGCTACACCTTC.

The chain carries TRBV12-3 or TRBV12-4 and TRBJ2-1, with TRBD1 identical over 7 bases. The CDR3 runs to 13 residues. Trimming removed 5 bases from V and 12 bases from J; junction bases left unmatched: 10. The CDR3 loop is CASSLIQGSGQFF. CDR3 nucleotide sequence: TGTGCCAGCAGTCTGATACAGGGGAGTGGGCAGTTCTTC.

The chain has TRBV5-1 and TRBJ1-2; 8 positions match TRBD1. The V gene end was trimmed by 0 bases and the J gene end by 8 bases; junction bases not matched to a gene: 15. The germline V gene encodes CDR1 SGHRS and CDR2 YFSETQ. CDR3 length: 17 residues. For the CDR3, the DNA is TGCGCCAGCAGCTTGGGGTGGGGGGACAGGAAGACGGAAGGCTACACCTTC. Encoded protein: CASSLGWGDRKTEGYTF.

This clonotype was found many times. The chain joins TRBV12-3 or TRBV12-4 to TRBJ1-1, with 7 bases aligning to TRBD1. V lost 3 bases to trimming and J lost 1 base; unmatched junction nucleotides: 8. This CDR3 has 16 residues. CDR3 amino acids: CASSFAPHRGNTEAFF. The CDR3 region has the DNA TGTGCCAGCAGTTTCGCACCCCACAGGGGGAACACTGAAGCTTTCTTT.

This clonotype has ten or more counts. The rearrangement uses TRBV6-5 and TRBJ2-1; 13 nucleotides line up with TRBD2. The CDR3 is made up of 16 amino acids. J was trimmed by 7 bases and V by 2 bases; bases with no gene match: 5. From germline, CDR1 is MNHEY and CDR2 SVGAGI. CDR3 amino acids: CASSYLLAGGRNEQFF. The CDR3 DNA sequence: TGTGCCAGCAGTTACCTACTAGCGGGAGGGAGAAATGAGCAGTTCTTC.

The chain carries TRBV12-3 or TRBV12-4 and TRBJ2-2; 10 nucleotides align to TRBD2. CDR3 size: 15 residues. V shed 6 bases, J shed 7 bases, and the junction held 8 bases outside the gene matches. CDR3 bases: TGTGCCAGCAGGCCTAGCGGGAGTAAGAACGGGGAGCTGTTTTTT. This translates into CASRPSGSKNGELFF.

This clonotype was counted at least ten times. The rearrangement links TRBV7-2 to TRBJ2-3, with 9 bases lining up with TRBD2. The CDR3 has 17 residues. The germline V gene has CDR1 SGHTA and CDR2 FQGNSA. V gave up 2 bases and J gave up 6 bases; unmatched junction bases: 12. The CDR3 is CASSLLAGALVVDTQYF. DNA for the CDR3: TGTGCCAGCAGCTTATTAGCGGGGGCTCTTGTGGTGGATACGCAGTATTTT.

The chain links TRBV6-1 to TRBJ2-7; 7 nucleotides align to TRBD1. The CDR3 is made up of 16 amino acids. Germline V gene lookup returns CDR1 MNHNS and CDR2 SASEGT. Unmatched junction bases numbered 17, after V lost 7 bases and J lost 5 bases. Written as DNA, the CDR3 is TGTGCCAGCACCTTAGGAATAGGGGGCTCGGCCAACGAGCAGTACTTC. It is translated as CASTLGIGGSANEQYF.

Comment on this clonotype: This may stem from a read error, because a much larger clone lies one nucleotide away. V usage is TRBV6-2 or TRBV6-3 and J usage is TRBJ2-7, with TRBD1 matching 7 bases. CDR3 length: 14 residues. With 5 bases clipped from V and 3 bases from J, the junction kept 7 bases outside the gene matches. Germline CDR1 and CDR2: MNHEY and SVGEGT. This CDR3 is CASSGRTGGYEQYF. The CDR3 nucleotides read TGTGCCAGCAGTGGCCGGACAGGAGGCTACGAGCAGTACTTC.

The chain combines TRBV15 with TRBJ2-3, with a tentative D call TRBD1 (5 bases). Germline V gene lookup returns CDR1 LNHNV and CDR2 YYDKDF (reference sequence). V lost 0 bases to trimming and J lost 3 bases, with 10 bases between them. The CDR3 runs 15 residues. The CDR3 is CATSRDEQGTDTQYF. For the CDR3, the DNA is TGTGCCACCAGCAGAGATGAGCAGGGTACAGATACGCAGTATTTT.

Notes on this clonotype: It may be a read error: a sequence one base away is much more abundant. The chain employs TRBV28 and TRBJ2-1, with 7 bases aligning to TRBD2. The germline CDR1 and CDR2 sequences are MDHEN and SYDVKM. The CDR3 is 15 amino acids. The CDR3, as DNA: TGTGCCAGCAGTCCGGTGAGCGGGGAAGCCAATGAGCAGTCCTTC. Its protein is CASSPVSGEANEQSF. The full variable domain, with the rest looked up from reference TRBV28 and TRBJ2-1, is DVKVTQSSRYLVKRTGEKVFLECVQDMDHENMFWYRQDPGLGLRLIYFSYDVKMKEKGDIPEGYSVSREKKERFSLILESASTNQTSMYLCASSPVSGEANEQSFGPGTRLTVL.

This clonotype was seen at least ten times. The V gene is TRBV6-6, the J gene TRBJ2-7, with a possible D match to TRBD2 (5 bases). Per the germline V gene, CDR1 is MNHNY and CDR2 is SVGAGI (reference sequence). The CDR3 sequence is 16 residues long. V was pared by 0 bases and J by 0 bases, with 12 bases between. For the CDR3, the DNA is TGTGCCAGCAGTTACTCTTTCCGGGGAAACTCCTACGAGCAGTACTTC. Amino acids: CASSYSFRGNSYEQYF.

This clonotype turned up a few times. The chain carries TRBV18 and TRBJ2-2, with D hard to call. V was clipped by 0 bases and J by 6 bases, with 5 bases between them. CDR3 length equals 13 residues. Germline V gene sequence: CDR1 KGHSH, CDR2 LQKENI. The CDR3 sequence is CASSPPWAGELFF. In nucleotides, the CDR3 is TGTGCCAGCTCACCACCGTGGGCCGGGGAGCTGTTTTTT.